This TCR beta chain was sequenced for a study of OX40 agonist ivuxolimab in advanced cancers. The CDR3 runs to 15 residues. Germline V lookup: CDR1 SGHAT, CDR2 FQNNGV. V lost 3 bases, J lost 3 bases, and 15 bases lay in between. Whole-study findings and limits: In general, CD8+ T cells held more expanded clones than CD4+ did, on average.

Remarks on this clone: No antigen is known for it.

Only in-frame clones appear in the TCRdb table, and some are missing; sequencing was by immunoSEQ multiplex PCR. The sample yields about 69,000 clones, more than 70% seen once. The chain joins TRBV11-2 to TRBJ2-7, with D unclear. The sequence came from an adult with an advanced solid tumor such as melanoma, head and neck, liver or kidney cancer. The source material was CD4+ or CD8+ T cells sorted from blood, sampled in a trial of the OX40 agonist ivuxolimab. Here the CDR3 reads CASSFGFGFNYEQYF. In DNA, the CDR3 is TGTGCCAGCAGCTTCGGGTTTGGTTTCAACTACGAGCAGTACTTC.